These 27 T cell receptor beta chains were all obtained from the same sample, sequenced in a study of T cells in Graves' hyperthyroidism and ophthalmopathy (dated by TCRdb to between 2019 and 2020). Library method: multiplex PCR. Instrument used: Illumina HiSeq 2000. The TCR beta CDR3 regions were amplified from RNA transcripts. The first round of RT-PCR for the TCR CDR3 was performed with the HTBI primer set and the Qiagen OneStep RT-PCR kit. TCRdb handled the public reads itself, with Q25 trimming in fastp and clone calling in MiXCR, and kept productive beta chains. Rows with one shared CDR3 protein collapse into an entry with the most common genes and DNA. Across this sample there are 550,000 to 700,000 distinct CDR3 sequences, with about half seen only once. 15% to 20% of the sample is held by the ten biggest clonotypes. The sample comprised peripheral blood or thyroid tissue (not recorded which). All receptors come from an adult woman with Graves' disease, either hyperthyroidism or ophthalmopathy (not recorded which).

This clonotype was found many times. The gene calls are TRBV7-9 and TRBJ2-2, with 8 positions matching TRBD1. V was pared by 5 bases and J by 5 bases, with 19 bases of the junction left unmatched. The CDR3 is 19 residues long. The germline V gene has CDR1 SEHNR and CDR2 FQNEAQ (reference sequence). The CDR3 nucleotides are TGTGCCAGCAGCGCAGGAGTTTGGGCAGGGGGCCCCAAGACCGGGGAGCTGTTTTTT. Translation gives CASSAGVWAGGPKTGELFF.

The chain couples TRBV7-9 to TRBJ2-7; 7 positions agree with TRBD2. This CDR3 region has 13 residues. V lost 5 bases to trimming and J lost 7 bases; unmatched junction nucleotides: 8. Germline CDR1 and CDR2: SEHNR and FQNEAQ (reference sequence). The CDR3 nucleotides are TGTGCCAGCAGCCCCGGGGGGACCGGGGAGCAGTACTTC. Encoded protein: CASSPGGTGEQYF. Complete variable domain (other parts from reference TRBV7-9 and TRBJ2-7): DTGVSQNPRHKITKRGQNVTFRCDPISEHNRLYWYRQTLGQGPEFLTYFQNEAQLEKSRLLSDRFSAERPKGSFSTLEIQRTEQGDSAMYLCASSPGGTGEQYFGPGTRLTVT.

There are a few counts of this clonotype. The V and J genes are TRBV28 and TRBJ2-5, with TRBD2 matching 14 bases. The V gene's germline CDR1 is MDHEN and CDR2 SYDVKM. The CDR3 is 17 amino acids. V was clipped by 5 bases and J by 5 bases; unmatched bases: 10. The CDR3: CASSRPGLAGGGETQYF. CDR3 bases: TGTGCCAGCAGTCGACCAGGACTAGCGGGAGGTGGCGAGACCCAGTACTTC.

The chain links TRBV25-1 to TRBJ1-1; a weak D match, TRBD1 (6 bases). V was trimmed by 1 base and J by 6 bases, leaving 15 bases between them. The CDR3 runs 15 residues. Germline CDR1 reads MGHDK; CDR2 reads SYGVNS. CDR3 DNA: TGTGCCAGCAGTGAATGGCGGGGGTCAGGGGCTGAAGCTTTCTTT. Translation gives CASSEWRGSGAEAFF. Drawing the rest from reference TRBV25-1 and TRBJ1-1, the complete variable domain is EADIYQTPRYLVIGTGKKITLECSQTMGHDKMYWYQQDPGMELHLIHYSYGVNSTEKGDLSSESTVSRIRTEHFPLTLESARPSHTSQYLCASSEWRGSGAEAFFGQGTRLTVV.

The chain carries TRBV9 and TRBJ1-1; D might be TRBD1 (5 bases). This CDR3 comprises 13 residues. Deletions cut 5 bases from V and 6 bases from J, with 14 bases between. In germline, CDR1 is SGDLS, CDR2 YYNGEE. CDR3 sequence reads: CASSRDPGAEAFF. The DNA for the CDR3 is TGTGCCAGCAGTCGAGACCCGGGGGCTGAAGCTTTCTTT.

This chain links TRBV7-8 with TRBJ1-2; D ambiguous. Germline lookup yields CDR1 SGHVS and CDR2 FQNEAQ. The CDR3 totals 15 residues. The ends were cut back, 3 bases at V and 10 bases at J, with 21 bases in the middle. Here the CDR3 reads CASSLLGGSVIDYTF. CDR3 nucleotides: TGTGCCAGCAGCTTGCTGGGAGGGAGTGTCATCGACTACACCTTC.

V usage is TRBV10-3 and J usage is TRBJ1-1; TRBD1 matches 9 bases. Unmatched junction bases numbered 7, after V lost 9 bases and J lost 5 bases. Looked up from germline, CDR1 is ENHRY and CDR2 is SYGVKD. CDR3 length: 13 amino acids. The CDR3 coding sequence is TGTGCCATTGGGACAGGGAGAGTGACTGAAGCTTTCTTT. Amino acids: CAIGTGRVTEAFF.

This clonotype was counted ten times or more. This chain's CDR3 is CSARDLGQSNGKLFF. In DNA, the CDR3 is TGCAGTGCTAGAGATCTAGGACAGTCAAACGGAAAACTGTTTTTT. The chain is built from TRBV20-1 and TRBJ1-4, with D possibly matching TRBD1 (6 bases). In germline, CDR1 is DFQATT, CDR2 SNEGSKA (reference sequence). The ends were cut back, 0 bases at V and 10 bases at J, with 18 bases in the middle. The CDR3 length is 15 residues.

The V and J genes are TRBV7-6 and TRBJ1-1, with a weak D call TRBD1 (5 bases). Trimming took 5 bases from V and 6 from J, leaving 16 bases between them. Germline CDR1 is SGHVS and CDR2 is FNYEAQ. This CDR3 has 14 amino acids. CDR3 sequence reads: CASSPAGGGSEAFF. The CDR3 DNA is TGTGCCAGCAGCCCGGCGGGGGGTGGGTCTGAAGCTTTCTTT.

This clonotype was seen a few times. The V and J genes are TRBV3-1 and TRBJ1-2; D ambiguous. Trimming stripped 7 bases from V and 2 bases from J, with 14 bases between. The CDR3 has 14 residues. Per the germline V gene, CDR1 is LGHDT and CDR2 is YNNKEL (reference sequence). CDR3 sequence (DNA): TGTGCCAGCAACCGACGGGATAGGAACTATGGCTACACCTTC. This translates into CASNRRDRNYGYTF.

The chain is built from TRBV24-1 and TRBJ2-6; D is undetermined. V gave up 2 bases and J gave up 4 bases, with 5 bases separating them. CDR1 KGHDR and CDR2 SFDVKD come from the germline V gene. CDR3 length equals 14 residues. The chain's CDR3 is CATSDSQGANVLTF. The CDR3 nucleotides read TGTGCCACCAGTGATTCACAGGGGGCCAACGTCCTGACTTTC.

This clonotype has a handful of counts. The chain combines TRBV5-4 with TRBJ1-1; 11 bases agree with TRBD1. The CDR3 runs to 17 residues. CDR1 SGHNT and CDR2 YYREEE come from the germline V gene (reference sequence). V was clipped by 6 bases and J by 3 bases; unmatched bases: 13. CDR3 region: CASNRLGQGGPDTEAFF. CDR3 nucleotides: TGTGCCAGCAATCGGTTGGGACAGGGGGGACCCGACACTGAAGCTTTCTTT.

The rearrangement joins TRBV7-2 to TRBJ2-5; TRBD2 matches 11 bases. With V trimmed by 4 bases and J by 5 bases, 6 bases remained unmatched. This CDR3 is built from 15 residues. Germline V gives CDR1 SGHTA, CDR2 FQGNSA. The CDR3 sequence is CASSSHSGRAETQYF. DNA of the CDR3: TGTGCCAGCAGCTCACATAGCGGGAGGGCGGAGACCCAGTACTTC.

This clonotype was counted ten times or more. The chain employs TRBV9 and TRBJ1-4, with TRBD1 matching over 9 bases. Germline V lookup: CDR1 SGDLS, CDR2 YYNGEE. The CDR3 consists of 14 residues. The junction had 3 bases not matched to a gene; V was cut back by 2 bases and J by 7 bases. The CDR3 nucleotides read TGTGCCAGCAGCGTCGGGACAGGGAGTGAAAAACTGTTTTTT. This translates into CASSVGTGSEKLFF.

Of note for this clonotype: A read error is possible here, since a much larger clone lies one base away. The chain carries TRBV4-1 and TRBJ1-5; 7 nucleotides agree with TRBD1. The germline V gene encodes CDR1 MGHRA and CDR2 YSYEKL. The ends lost 2 bases at V and 2 bases at J; junction bases unmatched: 12. This CDR3 has 18 amino acids. The CDR3 region is CASSQPTGTVWRNQPQHF. Here the CDR3 DNA reads TGCGCCAGCAGCCAACCCACAGGGACAGTGTGGCGCAATCAGCCCCAGCATTTT.

Regarding this clonotype: The junction and the germline gene differ at one end; a read error may be behind it. V gene TRBV7-2 combines with J gene TRBJ2-7; TRBD2 matches 13 bases. Judging by the DNA end, TRBJ2-1 fits better; the J call may be wrong. The CDR3 has 15 amino acids. Germline assignment: CDR1 SGHTA and CDR2 FQGNSA. The CDR3 region has the DNA TGTGCCAGAAGCTACGGACTAGCGGGAGTCTATGAGCAGTTCTTC. This sequence encodes CARSYGLAGVYEQFF.

In its sample, this clonotype was seen many times. The chain joins TRBV27 to TRBJ1-1; 8 bases fit TRBD1. V trimming: 6 bases; J trimming: 4 bases; junction bases outside the gene matches: 4. Germline CDR1 and CDR2: MNHEY and SMNVEV (reference sequence). This CDR3 contains 13 residues. In nucleotides, the CDR3 is TGTGCCAGCAGGGACACAGGGGGCACTGAAGCTTTCTTT. It encodes CASRDTGGTEAFF.

The sample holds many counts of this clonotype. This rearrangement joins TRBV15 to TRBJ1-3; D is perhaps TRBD1 (6 bases). Trimming took 8 bases from V and 0 from J, leaving 11 bases between them. The CDR3 has 14 amino acids. Germline loops: CDR1 LNHNV, CDR2 YYDKDF (reference sequence). CDR3 loop: CATQTGNSGNTIYF. CDR3 DNA sequence: TGTGCCACCCAAACAGGGAACTCTGGAAACACCATATATTTT. Supplemented by reference TRBV15 and TRBJ1-3, the full variable domain reads DAMVIQNPRYQVTQFGKPVTLSCSQTLNHNVMYWYQQKSSQAPKLLFHYYDKDFNNEADTPDNFQSRRPNTSFCFLDIRSPGLGDTAMYLCATQTGNSGNTIYFGEGSWLTVV.

The rearrangement joins TRBV7-9 to TRBJ1-2, with D perhaps TRBD1 (5 bases). The CDR3 spans 15 residues. Germline V gene sequence: CDR1 SEHNR, CDR2 FQNEAQ (reference sequence). Trimming stripped 5 bases from V and 3 bases from J, with 16 bases between. In nucleotides, the CDR3 is TGTGCCAGCAGCCAAGACGACAGTACAGACTATGGCTACACCTTC. Amino acid sequence: CASSQDDSTDYGYTF.

This chain connects TRBV7-8 to TRBJ2-3, with TRBD2 matching over 8 bases. The CDR3 has 16 residues. Germline CDR1 and CDR2: SGHVS and FQNEAQ. V shed 0 bases, J shed 6 bases, and the junction held 8 bases outside the gene matches. This CDR3 is CASSLASAGEGDTQYF. As DNA, the CDR3 is TGTGCCAGCAGCTTAGCGTCAGCGGGAGAGGGGGATACGCAGTATTTT.

The CDR3: CASSESIRNTGELFF. DNA of the CDR3: TGTGCCAGCAGTGAAAGCATTCGGAACACCGGGGAGCTGTTTTTT. The chain employs TRBV25-1 and TRBJ2-2; D gene unclear. The V end was cut by 2 bases, the J end by 1 base, with 8 bases between. Germline lookup yields CDR1 MGHDK and CDR2 SYGVNS. The CDR3 loop spans 15 amino acids. The full variable domain, in which reference TRBV25-1 and TRBJ2-2 provide the parts outside the CDR3, is EADIYQTPRYLVIGTGKKITLECSQTMGHDKMYWYQQDPGMELHLIHYSYGVNSTEKGDLSSESTVSRIRTEHFPLTLESARPSHTSQYLCASSESIRNTGELFFGEGSRLTVL.

The chain employs TRBV11-2 and TRBJ2-2; TRBD2 aligns across 10 bases. Germline CDR1 SGHAT, CDR2 FQNNGV. Trimming took 4 bases from V and 8 from J; bases not matched to a gene: 10. The CDR3 sequence is 16 residues long. The CDR3 reads CASSSAAGGGTGELFF. The DNA for the CDR3 is TGTGCCAGCAGCTCAGCAGCGGGAGGGGGCACTGGGGAGCTGTTTTTT.

This clonotype occurred many times. The chain couples TRBV2 to TRBJ2-7, with 11 bases fitting TRBD2. J was trimmed by 1 base and V by 10 bases; bases with no gene match: 12. The CDR3 loop spans 16 amino acids. Germline values: CDR1 SNHLY, CDR2 FYNNEI. The CDR3 nucleotides are TGTGCCACCCAACCGGGGACTAGCGGAAAGTCCTACGAGCAGTACTTC. Translating it yields CATQPGTSGKSYEQYF.

Concerning this clonotype itself: A much larger clone is a single base away; this may be a read error. CDR3 amino acids: CASRQGPGRTNTEAFF. CDR3 sequence (DNA): TGTGCCAGCAGGCAAGGTCCGGGACGGACGAACACTGAAGCTTTCTTT. V is TRBV7-9 and J is TRBJ1-1, with a tentative D call TRBD1 (5 bases). V was clipped by 6 bases and J by 1 base, with 18 bases between them. Germline V gene lookup returns CDR1 SEHNR and CDR2 FQNEAQ (reference sequence). The CDR3 loop spans 16 amino acids.

This clonotype was seen only a few times. This sequence joins TRBV19 and TRBJ2-6, with 7 bases matching TRBD1. Germline V gene data show CDR1 as LNHDA and CDR2 as SQIVND (reference sequence). Losses at the gene ends were 7 bases for V and 2 bases for J; bases not matched to a gene: 2. CDR3 length: 14 residues. CDR3 residues: CASIDRAGANVLTF. In DNA, the CDR3 is TGTGCCAGTATTGACAGGGCTGGGGCCAACGTCCTGACTTTC.

The V call is TRBV10-3, the J call TRBJ2-6; tentatively, D is TRBD2 (6 bases). From germline, CDR1 is ENHRY and CDR2 SYGVKD. V was clipped by 4 bases and J by 0 bases, with 13 bases between them. The CDR3 length is 17 residues. CDR3 loop: CAISVDRGSSGANVLTF. DNA of the CDR3: TGTGCCATCAGTGTAGATCGGGGGAGCTCTGGGGCCAACGTCCTGACTTTC.

This clonotype was seen many times. The V and J genes are TRBV12-3 or TRBV12-4 and TRBJ1-5; no clear D. Trimming shortened V by 8 bases and J by 6 bases, and 11 bases separated the two germline ends. This CDR3 comprises 12 residues. Here the CDR3 DNA reads TGTGCCAGCGCCCGGGCGGGTCAGCCCCAGCATTTT. This translates into CASARAGQPQHF.